Sequencing of this T cell receptor (beta chain) was carried out in a study of cytomegalovirus exposure and HLA in healthy donors. Researchers ran the PCR with 60 Vbeta and 13 Jbeta primers. TCRdb's table, derived via immunoSEQ multiplex PCR, lists solely in-frame clones and lacks some. Of 150,000 to 200,000 clones listed, around three quarters were seen once; the top ten hold 0.65%. This CDR3 has 16 residues. Germline V gives CDR1 SEHNR, CDR2 FQNEAQ (reference sequence). With respect to this clone: The junction and the germline gene differ at one end; a read error may be behind it.

The chain employs TRBV7-9 and TRBJ2-1; 8 bases agree with TRBD2. Sequenced sample: PBMCs. This clonotype originated in a boy between 5 and 17 years old in good health and CMV-seronegative. CDR3 sequence reads: CSSSSGTGGEWYEQFF. CDR3 bases: TGTTCCAGCAGCTCGGGTACGGGAGGGGAATGGTATGAGCAGTTCTTC.